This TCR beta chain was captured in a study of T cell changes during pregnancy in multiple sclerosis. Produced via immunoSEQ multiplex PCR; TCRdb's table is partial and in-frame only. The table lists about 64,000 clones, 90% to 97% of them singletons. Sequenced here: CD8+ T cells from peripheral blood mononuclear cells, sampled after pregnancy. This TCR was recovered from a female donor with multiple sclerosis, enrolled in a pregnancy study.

CDR3 amino acids: CASSSGTGGETQYF. CDR3 in DNA: TGTGCCAGCAGCTCCGGGACAGGCGGAGAGACCCAGTACTTC. The chain couples TRBV27 to TRBJ2-5; 8 bases agree with TRBD1. Germline V CDR1 and CDR2: MNHEY, SMNVEV (reference sequence). This CDR3 is built from 14 residues. V trimming: 6 bases; J trimming: 4 bases; junction bases outside the gene matches: 7.